This TCR beta chain was identified during a study of human T cells and chemical hapten exposure. General observations from the study: DPC sensitization did not alter TCRs above 1 in 1000 frequency.

Unique molecular identifiers were attached to individual cDNA molecules during library preparation. Original processing notes: Sample TCR totals centred on a median of around 93,000, ranging about 23,224 to 690,600. TCRdb fed the RACE reads into MiXCR, producing one record per CDR3 protein. These V and J calls derive from TCRdb rather than the authors' analysis. Of over 100,000 distinct CDR3 sequences listed, approximately 9.5% are singletons. This clonotype was counted between two and nine times. Its antigen is not known. Time point here: healthy volunteer bleed at 2 weeks. Blood, whole and unfractionated, served as the source for total RNA extraction. CDR3 length: 12 amino acids. Trimming shortened V by 0 bases and J by 7 bases, and 8 bases separated the two germline ends. The germline V gene encodes CDR1 SGDLS and CDR2 YYNGEE.

Sequencing used whole blood. The rearrangement links TRBV9 to TRBJ2-7; D remains ambiguous. This clonotype was sampled from a male donor in good health. Some clones in this sample may be carry-over from other donors' samples. CDR3 bases: TGTGCCAGCAGCGTAGTTTTTGGAGAGCAGTACTTC. Translating it yields CASSVVFGEQYF.